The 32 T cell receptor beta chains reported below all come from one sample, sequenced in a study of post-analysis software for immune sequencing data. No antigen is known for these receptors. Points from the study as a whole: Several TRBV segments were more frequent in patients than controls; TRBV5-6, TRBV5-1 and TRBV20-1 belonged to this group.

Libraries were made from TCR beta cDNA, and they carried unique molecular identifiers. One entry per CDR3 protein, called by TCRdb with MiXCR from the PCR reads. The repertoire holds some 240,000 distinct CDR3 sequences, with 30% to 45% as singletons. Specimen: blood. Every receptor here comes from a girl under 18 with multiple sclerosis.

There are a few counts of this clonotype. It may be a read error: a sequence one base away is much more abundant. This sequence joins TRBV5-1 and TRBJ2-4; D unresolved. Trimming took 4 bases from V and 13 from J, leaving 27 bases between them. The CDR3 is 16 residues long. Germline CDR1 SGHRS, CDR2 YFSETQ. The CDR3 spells CASSQRPEPPRNEQYF. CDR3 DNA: TGCGCCAGCAGCCAACGACCGGAGCCCCCCAGGAATGAGCAGTACTTC. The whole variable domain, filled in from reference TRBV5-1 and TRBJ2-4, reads KAGVTQTPRYLIKTRGQQVTLSCSPISGHRSVSWYQQTPGQGLQFLFEYFSETQRNKGNFPGRFSGRQFSNSRSEMNVSTLELGDSALYLCASSQRPEPPRNEQYFGAGTRLSVL.

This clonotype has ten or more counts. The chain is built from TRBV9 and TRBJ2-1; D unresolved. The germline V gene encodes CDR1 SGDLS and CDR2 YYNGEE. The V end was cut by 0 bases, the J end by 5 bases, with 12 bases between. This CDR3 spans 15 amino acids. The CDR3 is CASSVGARVNNEQFF. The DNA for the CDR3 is TGTGCCAGCAGCGTAGGGGCCCGGGTGAACAATGAGCAGTTCTTC. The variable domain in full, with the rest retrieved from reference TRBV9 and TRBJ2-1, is DSGVTQTPKHLITATGQRVTLRCSPRSGDLSVYWYQQSLDQGLQFLIQYYNGEERAKGNILERFSAQQFPDLHSELNLSSLELGDSALYFCASSVGARVNNEQFFGPGTRLTVL.

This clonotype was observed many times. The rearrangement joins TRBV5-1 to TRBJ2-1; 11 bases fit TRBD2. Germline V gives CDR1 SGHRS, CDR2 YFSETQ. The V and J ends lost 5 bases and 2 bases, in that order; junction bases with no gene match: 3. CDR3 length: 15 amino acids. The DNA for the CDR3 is TGCGCCAGCAGGGTAGCGGGGGGGCCCTACAATGAGCAGTTCTTC. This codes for CASRVAGGPYNEQFF.

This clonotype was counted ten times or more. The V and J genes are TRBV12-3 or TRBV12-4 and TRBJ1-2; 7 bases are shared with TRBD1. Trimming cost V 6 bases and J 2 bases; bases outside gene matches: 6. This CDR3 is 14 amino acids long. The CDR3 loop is CASRKTGSNYGYTF. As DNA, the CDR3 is TGTGCCAGCAGGAAGACAGGGTCCAACTATGGCTACACCTTC.

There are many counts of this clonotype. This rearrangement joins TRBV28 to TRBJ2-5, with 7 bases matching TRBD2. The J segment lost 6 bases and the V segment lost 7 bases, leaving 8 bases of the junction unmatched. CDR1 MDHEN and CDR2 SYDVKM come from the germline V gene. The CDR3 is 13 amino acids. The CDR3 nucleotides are TGTGCCAGCACCCCGGGGGGAGAACAGACCCAGTACTTC. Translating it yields CASTPGGEQTQYF. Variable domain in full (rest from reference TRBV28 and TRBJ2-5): DVKVTQSSRYLVKRTGEKVFLECVQDMDHENMFWYRQDPGLGLRLIYFSYDVKMKEKGDIPEGYSVSREKKERFSLILESASTNQTSMYLCASTPGGEQTQYFGPGTRLLVL.

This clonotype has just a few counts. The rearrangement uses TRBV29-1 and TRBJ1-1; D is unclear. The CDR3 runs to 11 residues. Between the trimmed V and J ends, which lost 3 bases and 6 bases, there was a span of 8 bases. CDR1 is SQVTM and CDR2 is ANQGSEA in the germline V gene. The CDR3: CSVDSFSEAFF. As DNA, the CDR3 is TGCAGCGTTGATTCGTTCTCTGAAGCTTTCTTT.

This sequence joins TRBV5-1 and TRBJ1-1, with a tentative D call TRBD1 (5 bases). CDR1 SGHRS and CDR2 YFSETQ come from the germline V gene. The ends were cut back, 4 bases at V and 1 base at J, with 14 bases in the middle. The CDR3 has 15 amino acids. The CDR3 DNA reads TGCGCCAGCAGCCGGTCGGGGCTGGAGAACACTGAAGCTTTCTTT. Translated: CASSRSGLENTEAFF.

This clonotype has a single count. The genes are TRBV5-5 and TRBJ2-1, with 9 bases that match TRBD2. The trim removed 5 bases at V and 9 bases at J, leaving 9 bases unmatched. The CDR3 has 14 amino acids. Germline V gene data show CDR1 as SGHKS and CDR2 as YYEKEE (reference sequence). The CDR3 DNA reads TGTGCCAGCAGGTCTAGCGGGGACCACAGTGAGCAGTTCTTC. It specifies CASRSSGDHSEQFF.

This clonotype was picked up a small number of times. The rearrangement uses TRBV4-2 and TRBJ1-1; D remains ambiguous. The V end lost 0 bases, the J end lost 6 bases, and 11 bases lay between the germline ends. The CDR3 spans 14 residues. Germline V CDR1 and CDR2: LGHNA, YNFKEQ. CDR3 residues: CASSQEGGLPEAFF. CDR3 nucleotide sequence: TGTGCCAGCAGCCAAGAAGGAGGGCTCCCTGAAGCTTTCTTT.

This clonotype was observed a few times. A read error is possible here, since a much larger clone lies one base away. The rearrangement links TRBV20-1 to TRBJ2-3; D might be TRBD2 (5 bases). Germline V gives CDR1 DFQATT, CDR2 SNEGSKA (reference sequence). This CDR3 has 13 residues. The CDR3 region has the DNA TGCAGTGCTAGCAACGGGATCACAGATGCGCAGTATTTT. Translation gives CSASNGITDAQYF.

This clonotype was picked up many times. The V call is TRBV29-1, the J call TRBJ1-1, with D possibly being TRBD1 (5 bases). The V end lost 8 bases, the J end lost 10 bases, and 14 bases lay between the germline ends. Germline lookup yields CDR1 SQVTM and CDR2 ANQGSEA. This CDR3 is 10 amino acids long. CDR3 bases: TGCAGCACGAACCAGGGAAGAGCTTTCTTT. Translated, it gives CSTNQGRAFF.

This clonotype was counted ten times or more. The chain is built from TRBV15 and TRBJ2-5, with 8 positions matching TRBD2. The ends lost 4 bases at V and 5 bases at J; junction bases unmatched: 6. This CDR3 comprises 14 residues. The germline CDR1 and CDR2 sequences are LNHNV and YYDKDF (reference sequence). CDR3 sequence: CATSNRGGSETQYF. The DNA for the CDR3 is TGTGCCACCAGCAACCGGGGGGGGTCGGAGACCCAGTACTTC.

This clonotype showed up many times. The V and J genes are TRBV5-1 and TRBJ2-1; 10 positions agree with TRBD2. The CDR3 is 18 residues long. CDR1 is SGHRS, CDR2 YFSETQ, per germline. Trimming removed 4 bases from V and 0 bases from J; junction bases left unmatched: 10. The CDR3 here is CASSPSLAGSHSYNEQFF. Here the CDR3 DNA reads TGCGCCAGCAGCCCGTCACTAGCGGGATCCCACTCCTACAATGAGCAGTTCTTC.

Here the CDR3 reads CSAGGTSGYEQYF. The CDR3 DNA reads as TGCAGTGCGGGAGGGACTAGCGGTTACGAGCAGTACTTC. The rearrangement links TRBV20-1 to TRBJ2-7, with 11 bases fitting TRBD2. The CDR3 sequence is 13 residues long. The J segment lost 4 bases and the V segment lost 6 bases, leaving 5 bases of the junction unmatched. Looked up from germline, CDR1 is DFQATT and CDR2 is SNEGSKA (reference sequence).

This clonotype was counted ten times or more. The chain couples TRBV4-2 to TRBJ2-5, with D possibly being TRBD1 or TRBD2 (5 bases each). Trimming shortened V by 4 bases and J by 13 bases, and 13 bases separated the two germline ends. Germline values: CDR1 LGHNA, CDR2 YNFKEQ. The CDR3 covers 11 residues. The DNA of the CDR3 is TGTGCCAGCAGCCCTGGGACCCTACGGTACTTC. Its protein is CASSPGTLRYF.

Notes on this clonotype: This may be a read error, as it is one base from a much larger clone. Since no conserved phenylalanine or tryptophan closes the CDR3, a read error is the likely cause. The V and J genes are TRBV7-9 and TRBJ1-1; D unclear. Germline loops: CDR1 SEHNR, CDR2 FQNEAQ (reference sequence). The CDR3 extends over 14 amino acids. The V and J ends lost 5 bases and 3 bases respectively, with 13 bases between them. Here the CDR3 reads CASSPRGFDTEAFS. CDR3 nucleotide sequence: TGTGCCAGCAGCCCACGGGGTTTCGACACTGAAGCTTTCTCT.

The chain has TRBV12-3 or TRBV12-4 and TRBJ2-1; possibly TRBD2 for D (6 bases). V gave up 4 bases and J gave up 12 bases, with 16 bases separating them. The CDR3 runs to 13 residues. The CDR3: CASSSGQRAMQFF. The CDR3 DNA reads TGTGCCAGCAGTTCTGGCCAGCGGGCGATGCAGTTCTTC.

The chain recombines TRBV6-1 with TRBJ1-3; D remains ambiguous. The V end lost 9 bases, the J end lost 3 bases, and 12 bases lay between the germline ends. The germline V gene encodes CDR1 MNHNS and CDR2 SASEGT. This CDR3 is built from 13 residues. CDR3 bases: TGTGCCAGTCAACGGACGGTTGGAAACACCATATATTTT. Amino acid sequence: CASQRTVGNTIYF.

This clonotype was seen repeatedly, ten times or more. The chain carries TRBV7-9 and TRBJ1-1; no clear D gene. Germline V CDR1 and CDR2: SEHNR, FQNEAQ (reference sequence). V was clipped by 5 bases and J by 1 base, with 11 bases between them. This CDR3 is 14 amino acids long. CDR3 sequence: CASSGVRGNTEAFF. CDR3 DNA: TGTGCCAGCAGCGGGGTCCGGGGGAACACTGAAGCTTTCTTT.

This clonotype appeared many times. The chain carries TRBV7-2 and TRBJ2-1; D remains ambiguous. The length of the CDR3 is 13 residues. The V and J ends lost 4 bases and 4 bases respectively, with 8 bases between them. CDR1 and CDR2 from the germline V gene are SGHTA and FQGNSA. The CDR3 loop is CASSWAQYNEQFF. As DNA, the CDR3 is TGTGCCAGCAGCTGGGCGCAATACAATGAGCAGTTCTTC.

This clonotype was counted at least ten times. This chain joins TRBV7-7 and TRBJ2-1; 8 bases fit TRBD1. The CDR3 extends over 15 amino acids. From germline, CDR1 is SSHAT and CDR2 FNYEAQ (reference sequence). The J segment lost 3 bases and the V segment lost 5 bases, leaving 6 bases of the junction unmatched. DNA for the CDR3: TGTGCCAGCAGCCGAGGGACAGGCCACTACAATGAGCAGTTCTTC. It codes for CASSRGTGHYNEQFF.

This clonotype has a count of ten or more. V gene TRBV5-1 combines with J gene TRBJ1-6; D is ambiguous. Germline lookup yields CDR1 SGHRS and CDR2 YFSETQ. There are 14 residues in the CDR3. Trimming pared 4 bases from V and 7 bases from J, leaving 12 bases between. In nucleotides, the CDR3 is TGCGCCAGCAGCCCGGGAGACGGGAATTCACCCCTCCACTTT. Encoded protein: CASSPGDGNSPLHF.

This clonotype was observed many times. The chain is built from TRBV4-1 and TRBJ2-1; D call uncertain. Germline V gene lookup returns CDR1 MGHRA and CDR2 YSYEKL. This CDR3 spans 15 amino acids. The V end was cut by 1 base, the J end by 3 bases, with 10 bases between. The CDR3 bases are TGCGCCAGCAGCCAAGGTGTGAACCTCTACAATGAGCAGTTCTTC. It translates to CASSQGVNLYNEQFF.

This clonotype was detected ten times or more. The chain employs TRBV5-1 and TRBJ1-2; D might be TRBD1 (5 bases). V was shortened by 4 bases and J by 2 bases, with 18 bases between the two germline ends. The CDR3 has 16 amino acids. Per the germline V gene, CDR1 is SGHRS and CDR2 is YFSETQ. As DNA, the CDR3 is TGCGCCAGCAGCCGTAATCCGGACAATGCCAACTATGGCTACACCTTC. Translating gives CASSRNPDNANYGYTF.

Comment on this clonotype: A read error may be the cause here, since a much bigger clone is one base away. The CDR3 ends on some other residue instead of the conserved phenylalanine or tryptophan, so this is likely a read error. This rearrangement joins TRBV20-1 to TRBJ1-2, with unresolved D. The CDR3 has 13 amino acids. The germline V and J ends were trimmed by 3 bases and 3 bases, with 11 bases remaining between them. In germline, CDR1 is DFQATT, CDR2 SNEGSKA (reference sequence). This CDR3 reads CSASIGRDYGYTV. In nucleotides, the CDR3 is TGCAGTGCTAGTATAGGGCGCGACTATGGCTACACCGTC.

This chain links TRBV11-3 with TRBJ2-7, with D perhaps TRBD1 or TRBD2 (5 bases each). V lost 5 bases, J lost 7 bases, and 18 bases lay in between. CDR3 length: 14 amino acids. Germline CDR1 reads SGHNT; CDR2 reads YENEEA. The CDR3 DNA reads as TGTGCCAGCAGCGTCGAGGGGTCTCACGATGAGCAGTACTTC. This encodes CASSVEGSHDEQYF.

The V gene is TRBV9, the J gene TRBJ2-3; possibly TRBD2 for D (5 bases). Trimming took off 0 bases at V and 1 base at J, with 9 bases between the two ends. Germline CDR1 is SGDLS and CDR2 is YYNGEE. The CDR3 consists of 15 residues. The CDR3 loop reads CASSVGEGGTDTQYF. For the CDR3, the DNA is TGTGCCAGCAGCGTAGGTGAGGGAGGCACAGATACGCAGTATTTT.

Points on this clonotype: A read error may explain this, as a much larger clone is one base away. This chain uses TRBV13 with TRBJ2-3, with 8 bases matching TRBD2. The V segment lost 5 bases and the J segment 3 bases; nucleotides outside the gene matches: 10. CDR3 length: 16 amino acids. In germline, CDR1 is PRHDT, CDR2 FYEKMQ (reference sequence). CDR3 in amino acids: CASSTGLVGGTDTQYF. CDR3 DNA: TGTGCCAGCAGCACGGGACTAGTGGGAGGAACAGATACGCAGTATTTT.

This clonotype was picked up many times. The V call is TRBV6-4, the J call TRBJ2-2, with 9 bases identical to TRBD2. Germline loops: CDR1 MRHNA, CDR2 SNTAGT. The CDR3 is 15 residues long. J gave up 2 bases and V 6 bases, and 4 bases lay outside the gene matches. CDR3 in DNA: TGTGCCAGCAGCCCGACTAGCGGTAACACCGGGGAGCTGTTTTTT. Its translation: CASSPTSGNTGELFF.

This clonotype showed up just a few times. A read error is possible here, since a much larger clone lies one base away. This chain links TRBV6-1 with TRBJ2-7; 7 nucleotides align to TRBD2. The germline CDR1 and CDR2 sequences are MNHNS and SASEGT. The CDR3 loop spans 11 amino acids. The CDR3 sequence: CTSTGGREQYF. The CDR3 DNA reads TGTACCAGCACGGGGGGTAGGGAGCAGTACTTC.

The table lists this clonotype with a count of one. CDR3 nucleotide sequence: TGTGCCAGCAGCTTGGCCGGAAAGGACGGGAGAGAGCAGTTCTTC. Its translation: CASSLAGKDGREQFF. The chain is built from TRBV5-6 and TRBJ2-1; D possibly corresponds to TRBD2 (6 bases). This CDR3 has 15 residues. Germline lookup yields CDR1 SGHDT and CDR2 YYEEEE. Trimming removed 0 bases at V and 10 bases at J, with 17 bases between.

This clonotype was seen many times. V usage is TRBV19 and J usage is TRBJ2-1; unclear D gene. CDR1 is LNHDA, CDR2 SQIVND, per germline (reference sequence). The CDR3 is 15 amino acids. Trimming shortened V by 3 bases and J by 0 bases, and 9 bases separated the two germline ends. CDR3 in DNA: TGTGCCAGTAGTATTTCAGGCTACTCCTACAATGAGCAGTTCTTC. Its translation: CASSISGYSYNEQFF.